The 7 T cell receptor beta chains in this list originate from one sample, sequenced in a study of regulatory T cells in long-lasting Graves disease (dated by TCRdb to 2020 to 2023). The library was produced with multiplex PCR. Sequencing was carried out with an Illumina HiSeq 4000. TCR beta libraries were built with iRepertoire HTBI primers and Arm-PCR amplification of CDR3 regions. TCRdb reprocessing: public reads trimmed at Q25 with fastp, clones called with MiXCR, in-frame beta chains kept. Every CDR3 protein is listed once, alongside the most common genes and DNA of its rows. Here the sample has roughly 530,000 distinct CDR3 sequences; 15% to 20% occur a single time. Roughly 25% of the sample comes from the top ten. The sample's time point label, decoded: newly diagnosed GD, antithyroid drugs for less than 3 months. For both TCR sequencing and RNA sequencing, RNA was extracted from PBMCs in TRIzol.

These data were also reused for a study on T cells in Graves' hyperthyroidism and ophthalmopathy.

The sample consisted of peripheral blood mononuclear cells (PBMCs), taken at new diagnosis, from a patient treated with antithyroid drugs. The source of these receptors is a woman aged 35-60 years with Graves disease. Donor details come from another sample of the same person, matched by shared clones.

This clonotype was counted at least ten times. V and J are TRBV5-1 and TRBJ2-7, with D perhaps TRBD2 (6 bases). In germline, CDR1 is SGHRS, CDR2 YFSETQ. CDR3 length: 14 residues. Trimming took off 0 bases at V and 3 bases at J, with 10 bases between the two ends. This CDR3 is CASSLADGGYEQYF. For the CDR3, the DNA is TGCGCCAGCAGCTTGGCCGACGGGGGCTACGAGCAGTACTTC. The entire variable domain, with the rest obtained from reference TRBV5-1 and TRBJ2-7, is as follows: KAGVTQTPRYLIKTRGQQVTLSCSPISGHRSVSWYQQTPGQGLQFLFEYFSETQRNKGNFPGRFSGRQFSNSRSEMNVSTLELGDSALYLCASSLADGGYEQYFGPGTRLTVT.

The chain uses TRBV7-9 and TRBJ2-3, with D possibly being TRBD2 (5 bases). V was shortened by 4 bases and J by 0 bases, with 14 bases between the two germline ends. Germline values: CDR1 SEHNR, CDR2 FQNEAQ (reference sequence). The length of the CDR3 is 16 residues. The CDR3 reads CASSYTGMSSTDTQYF. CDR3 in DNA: TGTGCCAGCAGCTATACCGGGATGTCTAGCACAGATACGCAGTATTTT.

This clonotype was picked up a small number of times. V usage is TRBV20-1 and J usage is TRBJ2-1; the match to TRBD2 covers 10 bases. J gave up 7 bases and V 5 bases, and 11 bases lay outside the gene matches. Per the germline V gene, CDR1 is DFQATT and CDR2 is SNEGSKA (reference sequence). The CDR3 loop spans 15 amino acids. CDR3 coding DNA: TGCAGTGCTCCCCGAGGCAGCGGGGGGGCTAATGAGCAGTTCTTC. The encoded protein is CSAPRGSGGANEQFF.

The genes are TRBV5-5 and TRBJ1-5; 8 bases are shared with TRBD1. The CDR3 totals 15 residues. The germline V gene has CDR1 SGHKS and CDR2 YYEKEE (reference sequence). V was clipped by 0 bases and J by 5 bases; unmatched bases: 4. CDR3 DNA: TGTGCCAGCAGCTTGGGACAGGGGTCTTATCAGCCCCAGCATTTT. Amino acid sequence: CASSLGQGSYQPQHF.

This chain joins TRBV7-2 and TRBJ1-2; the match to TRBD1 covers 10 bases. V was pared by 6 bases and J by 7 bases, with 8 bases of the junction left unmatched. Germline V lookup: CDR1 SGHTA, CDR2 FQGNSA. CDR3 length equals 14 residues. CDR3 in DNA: TGTGCCAGCAGTTCCCGACAGGGGGCTGGTGGCTACACCTTC. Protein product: CASSSRQGAGGYTF. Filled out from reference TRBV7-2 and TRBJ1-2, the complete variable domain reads GAGVSQSPSNKVTEKGKDVELRCDPISGHTALYWYRQSLGQGLEFLIYFQGNSAPDKSGLPSDRFSAERTGGSVSTLTIQRTQQEDSAVYLCASSSRQGAGGYTFGSGTRLTVV.

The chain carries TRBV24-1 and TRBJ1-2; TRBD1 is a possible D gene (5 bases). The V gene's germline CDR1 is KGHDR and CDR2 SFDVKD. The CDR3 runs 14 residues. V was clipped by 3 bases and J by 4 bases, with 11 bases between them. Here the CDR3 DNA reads TGTGCCACCAGTGATCCGGACAAGAGCTATGGCTACACCTTC. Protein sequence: CATSDPDKSYGYTF.

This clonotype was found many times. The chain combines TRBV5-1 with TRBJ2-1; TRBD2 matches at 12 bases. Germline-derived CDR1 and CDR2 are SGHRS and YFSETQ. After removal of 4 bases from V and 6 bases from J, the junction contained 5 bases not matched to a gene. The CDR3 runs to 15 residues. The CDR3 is CASSPPSGGANEQFF. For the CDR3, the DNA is TGCGCCAGCAGCCCCCCTAGCGGGGGGGCCAATGAGCAGTTCTTC.